The clone carrying this T cell receptor beta chain was recorded once. Antigen specificity is unknown. This sample is drawn from a study of chemoradiotherapy in HPV16-positive cancers. On the study more broadly: Candidate HPV-specific T-cell clones and common TCR motifs came from functional assays in a couple of HPV16-positive patients.

Points from the study as a whole: Candidate HPV-specific clones and E7-related TCR motifs grew in tumor during treatment. HPV-responsive T-cell expansion during chemoradiotherapy was linked to improved recurrence-free survival in HPV16-positive patients.

Germline V gives CDR1 LNHDA, CDR2 SQIVND (reference sequence). The CDR3 is 14 amino acids. V was pared by 6 bases and J by 5 bases, with 13 bases between. Clones were read by immunoSEQ multiplex PCR, and TCRdb kept only the in-frame ones, dropping some. This sample carries tens of thousands of clones, around nine tenths of them seen once, and the ten largest clones take 4% to 4.5%. The origin of this receptor is a human donor with HPV-associated anogenital cancer. V is TRBV19 and J is TRBJ1-4; no reliable D call. The material was blood, obtained from a patient who underwent chemoradiotherapy. Here the CDR3 reads CASRDGPGNEKLFF. The CDR3 coding sequence is TGTGCCAGTAGGGACGGACCTGGGAATGAAAAACTGTTTTTT.